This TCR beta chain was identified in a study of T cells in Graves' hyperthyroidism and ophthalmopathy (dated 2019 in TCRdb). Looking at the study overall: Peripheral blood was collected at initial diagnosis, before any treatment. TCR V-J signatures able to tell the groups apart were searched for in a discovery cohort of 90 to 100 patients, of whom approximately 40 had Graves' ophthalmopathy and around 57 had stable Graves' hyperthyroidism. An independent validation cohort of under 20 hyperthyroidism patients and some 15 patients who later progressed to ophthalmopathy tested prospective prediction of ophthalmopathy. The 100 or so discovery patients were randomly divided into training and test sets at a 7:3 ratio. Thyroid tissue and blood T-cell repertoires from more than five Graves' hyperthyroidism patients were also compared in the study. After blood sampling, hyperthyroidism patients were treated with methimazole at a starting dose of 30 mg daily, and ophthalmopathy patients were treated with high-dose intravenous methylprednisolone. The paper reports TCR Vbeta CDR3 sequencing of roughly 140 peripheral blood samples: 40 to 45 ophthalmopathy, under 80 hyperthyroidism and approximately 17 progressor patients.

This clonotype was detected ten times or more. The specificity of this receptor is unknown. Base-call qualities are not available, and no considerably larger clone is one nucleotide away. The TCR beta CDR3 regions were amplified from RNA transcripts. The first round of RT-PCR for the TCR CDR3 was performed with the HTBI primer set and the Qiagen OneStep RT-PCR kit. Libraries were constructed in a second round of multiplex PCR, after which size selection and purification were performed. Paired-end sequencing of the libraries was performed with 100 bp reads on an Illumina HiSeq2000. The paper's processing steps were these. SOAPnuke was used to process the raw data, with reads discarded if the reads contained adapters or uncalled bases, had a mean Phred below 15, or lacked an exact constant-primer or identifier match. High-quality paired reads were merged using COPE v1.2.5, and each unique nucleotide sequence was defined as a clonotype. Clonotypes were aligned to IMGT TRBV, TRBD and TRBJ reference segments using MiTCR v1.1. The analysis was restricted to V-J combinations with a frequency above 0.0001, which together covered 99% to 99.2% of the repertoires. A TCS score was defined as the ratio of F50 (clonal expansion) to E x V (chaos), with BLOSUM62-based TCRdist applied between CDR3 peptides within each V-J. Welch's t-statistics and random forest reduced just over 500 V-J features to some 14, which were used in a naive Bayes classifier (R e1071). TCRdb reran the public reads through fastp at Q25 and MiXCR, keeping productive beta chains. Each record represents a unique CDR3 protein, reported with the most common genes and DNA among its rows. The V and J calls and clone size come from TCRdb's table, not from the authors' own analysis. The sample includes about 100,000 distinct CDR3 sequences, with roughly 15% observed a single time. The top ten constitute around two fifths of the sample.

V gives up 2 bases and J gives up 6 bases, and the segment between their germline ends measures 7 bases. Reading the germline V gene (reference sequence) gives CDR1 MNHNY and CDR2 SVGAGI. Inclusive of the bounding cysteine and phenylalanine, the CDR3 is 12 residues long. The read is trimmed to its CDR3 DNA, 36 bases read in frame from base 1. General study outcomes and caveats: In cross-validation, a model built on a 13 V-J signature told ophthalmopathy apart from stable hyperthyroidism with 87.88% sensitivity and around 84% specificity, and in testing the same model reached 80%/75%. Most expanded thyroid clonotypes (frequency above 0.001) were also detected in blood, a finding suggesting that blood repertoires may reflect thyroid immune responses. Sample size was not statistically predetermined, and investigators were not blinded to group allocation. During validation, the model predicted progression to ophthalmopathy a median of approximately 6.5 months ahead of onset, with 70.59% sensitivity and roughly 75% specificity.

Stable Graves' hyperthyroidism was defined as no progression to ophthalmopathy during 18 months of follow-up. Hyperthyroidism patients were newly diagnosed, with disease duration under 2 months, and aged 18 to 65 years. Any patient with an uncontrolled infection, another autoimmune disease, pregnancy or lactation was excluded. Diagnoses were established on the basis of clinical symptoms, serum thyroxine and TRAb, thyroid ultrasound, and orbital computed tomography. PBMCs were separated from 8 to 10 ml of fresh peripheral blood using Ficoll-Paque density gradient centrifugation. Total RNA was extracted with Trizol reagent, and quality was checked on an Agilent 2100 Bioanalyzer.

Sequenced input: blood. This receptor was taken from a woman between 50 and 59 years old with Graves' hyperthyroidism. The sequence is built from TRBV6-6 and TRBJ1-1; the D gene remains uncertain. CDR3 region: CASSYEWPEAFF. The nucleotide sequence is TGTGCCAGCAGTTACGAGTGGCCTGAAGCTTTCTTT.